This entry lists 16 T cell receptor beta chains sequenced from one sample in a study of CD8 T cells in Susac syndrome. Reverse transcription of 0.5 to 1 ug RNA used random hexamers. One entry per CDR3 protein results from TCRdb running MiXCR on the immunoSEQ multiplex PCR reads. In the table there are roughly 150,000 distinct CDR3 sequences, roughly 94% of which are singletons. Sequencing was carried out using CD8+ T cells from PBMCs. The source is a human donor with multiple sclerosis.

CDR3 DNA: TGTGCCAGCAGCTTACAATCAGATACGCAGTATTTT. Protein product: CASSLQSDTQYF. The rearrangement joins TRBV13 to TRBJ2-3; D call uncertain. V lost 2 bases and J lost 4, with 4 bases in between. The CDR3 covers 12 residues. Germline V gene sequence: CDR1 PRHDT, CDR2 FYEKMQ (reference sequence).

V usage is TRBV11-2 and J usage is TRBJ2-7; D ambiguous. The CDR3 covers 12 residues. Between the trimmed V and J ends, which lost 1 base and 6 bases, there was a span of 7 bases. Per the germline V gene, CDR1 is SGHAT and CDR2 is FQNNGV. DNA of the CDR3: TGTGCCAGCAGCTTAGGCCCCAGCGAGCAGTACTTC. It encodes CASSLGPSEQYF.

The V call is TRBV29-1, the J call TRBJ1-2; 7 bases map to TRBD1. CDR3 length: 15 amino acids. The junction had 9 bases not matched to a gene; V was cut back by 0 bases and J by 5 bases. Germline V gene data show CDR1 as SQVTM and CDR2 as ANQGSEA. The DNA for the CDR3 is TGCAGCGTTGAAGATTGGGACGAGGGGGCGTATGGCTACACCTTC. This sequence encodes CSVEDWDEGAYGYTF.

The chain recombines TRBV6-6 with TRBJ1-1; D perhaps matches TRBD1 (6 bases). Per germline, CDR1 MNHNY and CDR2 SVGAGI (reference sequence). There are 15 residues in the CDR3. V was shortened by 2 bases and J by 0 bases, with 10 bases between the two germline ends. The CDR3 DNA is TGTGCCAGCAGTTACGGCGGGGGCATGAACACTGAAGCTTTCTTT. This sequence encodes CASSYGGGMNTEAFF.

The genes are TRBV3-1 and TRBJ2-7, with a possible D match to TRBD1 (6 bases). The germline V and J ends were trimmed by 2 bases and 4 bases, with 12 bases remaining between them. This CDR3 is built from 14 residues. Germline V lookup: CDR1 LGHDT, CDR2 YNNKEL (reference sequence). DNA of the CDR3: TGTGCCAGCAGCCAACGGGACATTAGGTACGAGCAGTACTTC. Residues: CASSQRDIRYEQYF.

The chain combines TRBV7-9 with TRBJ2-7, with 7 bases identical to TRBD2. This CDR3 comprises 13 residues. Germline V gene lookup returns CDR1 SEHNR and CDR2 FQNEAQ (reference sequence). The J segment lost 6 bases and the V segment lost 6 bases, leaving 8 bases of the junction unmatched. CDR3 sequence: CASRPPGGPEQYF. CDR3 in DNA: TGTGCCAGCAGGCCACCGGGGGGTCCCGAGCAGTACTTC.

The CDR3 spells CASSVGGFNQPQHF. CDR3 nucleotides: TGTGCCAGCAGCGTAGGGGGGTTCAATCAGCCCCAGCATTTT. The chain recombines TRBV9 with TRBJ1-5; maybe TRBD1 (5 bases). CDR1 SGDLS and CDR2 YYNGEE come from the germline V gene. Trimming stripped 0 bases from V and 3 bases from J, with 7 bases between. This CDR3 is built from 14 residues.

The chain combines TRBV24-1 with TRBJ2-2; D is uncertain. This CDR3 spans 14 amino acids. Trimming left V 1 base short and J 2 bases short, with 4 bases between. Germline CDR1 and CDR2: KGHDR and SFDVKD. CDR3 amino acids: CATSDFRNTGELFF. The CDR3 DNA follows: TGTGCCACCAGTGATTTTCGAAACACCGGGGAGCTGTTTTTT.

The V gene is TRBV20-1, the J gene TRBJ2-7; 9 positions match TRBD1. The CDR3 consists of 16 residues. Germline CDR1 DFQATT, CDR2 SNEGSKA (reference sequence). V gave up 5 bases and J gave up 2 bases; unmatched junction bases: 13. The CDR3 DNA sequence: TGCAGTGCTCTAATGAAACAGGGGGCAACCCCCTACGAGCAGTACTTC. It translates to CSALMKQGATPYEQYF.

The rearrangement links TRBV4-1 to TRBJ1-1, with 8 bases aligning to TRBD1. Germline CDR1 is MGHRA and CDR2 is YSYEKL. The length of the CDR3 is 17 residues. The junction had 8 bases not matched to a gene; V was cut back by 0 bases and J by 2 bases. The CDR3 spells CASSQDPGQEINTEAFF. CDR3 nucleotides: TGCGCCAGCAGCCAAGATCCGGGACAGGAGATCAACACTGAAGCTTTCTTT.

This chain joins TRBV5-1 and TRBJ1-1; D is undetermined. There are 14 residues in the CDR3. CDR1 and CDR2 from the germline V gene are SGHRS and YFSETQ. The V end was cut by 1 base, the J end by 4 bases, with 11 bases between. The CDR3 reads CASSLRRGSTEAFF. The CDR3 region has the DNA TGCGCCAGCAGCTTGCGGCGGGGAAGCACTGAAGCTTTCTTT.

The chain has TRBV15 and TRBJ1-2; TRBD1 matches 9 bases. With 5 bases clipped from V and 4 bases from J, the junction kept 5 bases outside the gene matches. Germline CDR1 reads LNHNV; CDR2 reads YYDKDF (reference sequence). The CDR3 runs 14 residues. The CDR3 DNA reads as TGTGCCACCAGCGGGGACAGGGTAGGCTATGGCTACACCTTC. Its protein product is CATSGDRVGYGYTF.

The rearrangement uses TRBV20-1 and TRBJ2-7; a weak D match, TRBD1 (5 bases). V was trimmed by 0 bases and J by 7 bases, leaving 13 bases between them. Germline assignment: CDR1 DFQATT and CDR2 SNEGSKA (reference sequence). This CDR3 contains 13 residues. CDR3 amino acids: CSARDGRGSEQYF. CDR3 nucleotides: TGCAGTGCTAGAGATGGTAGGGGAAGTGAGCAGTACTTC.

Only a few counts were recorded for this clonotype. The V and J genes are TRBV12-3 or TRBV12-4 and TRBJ2-7; D is undetermined. This CDR3 comprises 10 residues. Between the trimmed V and J ends, which lost 8 bases and 2 bases, there was a span of 4 bases. The CDR3 coding sequence is TGTGCCAGCGGGACCTACGAGCAGTACTTC. This encodes CASGTYEQYF.

The chain is built from TRBV5-6 and TRBJ2-1; a possible D gene is TRBD2 (5 bases). This CDR3 has 13 residues. Looked up from germline, CDR1 is SGHDT and CDR2 is YYEEEE. Trimming stripped 5 bases from V and 8 bases from J, with 14 bases between. The CDR3, as DNA: TGTGCCAGCAGGGCGGGCCGTGGGGATGAGCAGTTCTTC. Amino acids: CASRAGRGDEQFF.

This rearrangement joins TRBV29-1 to TRBJ2-7; D not certain. The germline CDR1 and CDR2 sequences are SQVTM and ANQGSEA. This CDR3 spans 13 amino acids. V was shortened by 5 bases and J by 1 base, with 12 bases between the two germline ends. The CDR3 region has the DNA TGCAGCGTTCTTTCCACAGAATCCTACGAGCAGTACTTC. Translating it yields CSVLSTESYEQYF.